The source of this T cell receptor (beta chain) is a study of OX40 agonist ivuxolimab in advanced cancers. Repertoires were generated with immunoSEQ multiplex PCR, while TCRdb's copy carries only in-frame clones and drops some. The sample has 55,000 to 80,000 clones; 86% are singletons. This CDR3 spans 15 amino acids. Looked up from germline, CDR1 is MGHRA and CDR2 is YSYEKL. V lost 0 bases and J 2 bases, leaving 10 bases between the germline ends. This chain joins TRBV4-1 and TRBJ2-5; tentative D call: TRBD2 (6 bases). This material consisted of CD4+ or CD8+ T cells sorted from blood, taken in a trial of the OX40 agonist ivuxolimab. The clonotype originates from an adult with an advanced solid tumor such as melanoma, head and neck, liver or kidney cancer. This CDR3 is CASSQEGGGQETQYF. In DNA, the CDR3 is TGCGCCAGCAGCCAAGAGGGGGGAGGTCAAGAGACCCAGTACTTC.